Listed below are T cell receptor beta chains from one sample, sequenced in a study of shared clonotypes between healthy human individuals. Some clones are missing from TCRdb's copy, which holds only in-frame ones; the method was immunoSEQ multiplex PCR. The profile shows roughly 2.5 million clones, approximately 94% of them singletons. Sequences were obtained from naive CD4+ T cells sorted from blood. These receptors were collected from a young man in good health. CDR3s include the opening cysteine and the closing phenylalanine or tryptophan. The D gene is left open where the match is weak. Clone size appears in some rows only: once, few, many, or a class for an expanded clone.

J	size	D	V	DNA	CDR3
TRBJ1-5	NA	NA	TRBV19	TGTGCCAGTAGTGTAACAGGGACATATAGCAATCAGCCCCAGCATTTT	CASSVTGTYSNQPQHF
TRBJ2-1	NA	TRBD2	TRBV9	TGTGCCAGCAGCCCGTGGACTAGCGGGAGCGGGTCTTCCTACAATGAGCAGTTCTTC	CASSPWTSGSGSSYNEQFF
TRBJ1-1	NA	NA	TRBV6-1	TGTGCCAGCAGGAAGGACAGCATGAACACTGAAGCTTTCTTT	CASRKDSMNTEAFF
TRBJ1-1	NA	NA	TRBV28	TGTGCCAGCAGTTTTAATGGGGGTCCTGAAGCTTTCTTT	CASSFNGGPEAFF
TRBJ1-1	NA	NA	TRBV28	TGTGCCAGCAGTTTGGGGGGAGGAGGAAACACTGAAGCTTTCTTT	CASSLGGGGNTEAFF
TRBJ1-2	NA	NA	TRBV5-6	TGTGCCAGCAGTGACACCTCAGCTAACTATGGCTACACCTTC	CASSDTSANYGYTF
TRBJ2-1	NA	TRBD2	TRBV7-2	TGTGCCAGCAGCTCGGGACTAGCGGCTTCCTACAATGAGCAGTTCTTC	CASSSGLAASYNEQFF
TRBJ1-3	NA	TRBD1	TRBV28	TGTGCCAGCAGTTCCGAGGGGGCCGGTGGAAACACCATATATTTT	CASSSEGAGGNTIYF
TRBJ1-1	NA	NA	TRBV6-1	TGTGCCAGCAGTCTAACCAGGGGAACTGAAGCTTTCTTT	CASSLTRGTEAFF
TRBJ1-2	once	NA	TRBV6-1	TGTGCCAGCAGCGAGGACAGCTATGGCTACACCTTC	CASSEDSYGYTF
TRBJ2-7	NA	NA	TRBV5-4	TGTGCCAGCAGCTTGGCCGAGGGGCACGAGCAGTACTTC	CASSLAEGHEQYF
TRBJ2-7	NA	NA	TRBV5-1	TGCGCCAGCAGCTTGGTAGGGACACAGACCTACGAGCAGTACTTC	CASSLVGTQTYEQYF
TRBJ2-1	NA	TRBD2	TRBV4-1	TGCGCCAGCAGCCAAGAAGGGACGGGAGGGGAGTTCTTC	CASSQEGTGGEFF
TRBJ2-3	NA	TRBD2	TRBV5-4	TGTGCCAGCAGCACGATACTAGCGGGGGTTACAGATACGCAGTATTTT	CASSTILAGVTDTQYF
TRBJ2-7	NA	TRBD2	TRBV30	TGTGCCTGGAGTGTTACAAGCGGGAGAAAGGTGCAGTACTTC	CAWSVTSGRKVQYF
TRBJ2-7	NA	NA	TRBV6-1	TGTGCCAGCAGTGCCATCGTATACTACGAGCAGTACTTC	CASSAIVYYEQYF
TRBJ1-4	NA	NA	TRBV4-2	TGTGCCAGCAGCCAAGATGCCAGGGGTGAAAAACTGTTTTTT	CASSQDARGEKLFF
TRBJ1-2	once	NA	TRBV19	TGTGCCAGTAGCCTAGAGGGAGGTAACTATGGCTACACCTTC	CASSLEGGNYGYTF
TRBJ2-5	NA	NA	TRBV5-1	TGCGCCAGCAGCTTGGTTCTGGGGTCAAGCGGGGAGACCCAGTACTTC	CASSLVLGSSGETQYF
TRBJ2-7	NA	NA	TRBV2	TGTGCCAGTAGGGAGGCAGGCGAGCAGTACTTC	CASREAGEQYF
TRBJ2-3	NA	TRBD1	TRBV10-3	TGTGCCATCAGTGAGTCGCAGGGGGCGATCACAGATACGCAGTATTTT	CAISESQGAITDTQYF
TRBJ2-3	NA	NA	TRBV4-1	TGCGCCAGCCACTCGACGGGCGGGACGTCTAGCACAGATACGCAGTATTTT	CASHSTGGTSSTDTQYF
TRBJ2-3	NA	NA	TRBV7-2	TGTGCCAGCAGCCAGGACAAGACAGATACGCAGTATTTT	CASSQDKTDTQYF
TRBJ2-2	once	NA	TRBV10-3	TGTGCCATCAGTGAGTCGGCCGGGAACACCGGGGAGCTGTTTTTT	CAISESAGNTGELFF
TRBJ2-1	NA	TRBD2	TRBV7-9	TGTGCCAGCAGCTTAGGCCTAGCGGGAGTAGTTGAGCAGTTCTTC	CASSLGLAGVVEQFF
TRBJ2-6	NA	NA	TRBV28	TGTGCCAGCAGCACCCCCGGGACACTGGGGCCCAACGTCCTGACTTTC	CASSTPGTLGPNVLTF
TRBJ1-1	few	NA	TRBV2	TGTGCCAGCAGTGAAGTTGTAGGGAGGTTCGCTGAAGCTTTCTTT	CASSEVVGRFAEAFF
TRBJ2-7	once	TRBD1	TRBV5-1	TGCGCCAGCAGCTACCTGGACAGGACCGACGAGCAGTACTTC	CASSYLDRTDEQYF
TRBJ1-5	NA	NA	TRBV6-1	TGTGCCAGCAGTGAAGCTGGAGGTGGCAATCAGCCCCAGCATTTT	CASSEAGGGNQPQHF
TRBJ1-6	NA	NA	TRBV29-1	TGCAGCGTTGAAACGGAGGAGGAGCCAGGGTGCTCCTATAATTCACCCCTCCACTTT	CSVETEEEPGCSYNSPLHF
TRBJ2-1	NA	TRBD1	TRBV6-1	TGTGCCAGCAGTGCTCAGGGGGTGATTGATGAGCAGTTCTTC	CASSAQGVIDEQFF
TRBJ2-7	NA	NA	TRBV11-2	TGTGCCAGCAGCTCCCCGGGCTCTTTCACCTACGAGCAGTACTTC	CASSSPGSFTYEQYF
TRBJ2-7	NA	TRBD1	TRBV7-2	TGTGCCAGCAGCTTAGCCTCCGGGACAGGATACGAGCAGTACTTC	CASSLASGTGYEQYF
TRBJ2-4	once	TRBD2	TRBV30	TGTGCCTGGAGCTGGGAGCGGGAGGGCAAAAACATTCAGTACTTC	CAWSWEREGKNIQYF
TRBJ2-3	NA	NA	TRBV15	TGTGCCACCAGCATCTATCGGGGCACAGATACGCAGTATTTT	CATSIYRGTDTQYF
TRBJ1-1	NA	NA	TRBV5-1	TGCGCCAGCAGCTTGGTTGAGGCCAGCACTGAAGCTTTCTTT	CASSLVEASTEAFF
TRBJ1-3	once	NA	TRBV6-5	TGTGCCAGCAGTTCCAGAGGTGGAAACACCATATATTTT	CASSSRGGNTIYF
TRBJ1-5	few	TRBD1	TRBV19	TGTGCCAGTAGTACGGGACAGCTCAATCAGCCCCAGCATTTT	CASSTGQLNQPQHF
TRBJ2-6	NA	NA	TRBV9	TGTGCCAGCAGCCCACCGGGCTCCCTCTCTGGGGCCAACGTCCTGACTTTC	CASSPPGSLSGANVLTF
TRBJ2-2	NA	NA	TRBV19	TGTGCCAGTAGCAGTCCCGGGGAGCTGTTTTTT	CASSSPGELFF
TRBJ1-2	NA	NA	TRBV5-1	TGCGCCAGCATGGACTCGCTGGGGAGTGGCTACACCTTC	CASMDSLGSGYTF
TRBJ2-7	once	NA	TRBV6-1	TGTGCCAGCCCCGACAGAGATTCCTACGAGCAGTACTTC	CASPDRDSYEQYF
TRBJ1-3	NA	NA	TRBV30	TGTGCCTGGAGTGTACCCGGGAGGTGGGGGGCGAATGGAAACACCATATATTTT	CAWSVPGRWGANGNTIYF
TRBJ1-6	NA	NA	TRBV5-1	TGCGCCAGCAGCGCGACAGTTTACCTAAGCTCCTATAATTCACCCCTCCACTTT	CASSATVYLSSYNSPLHF
TRBJ1-2	NA	NA	TRBV2	TGTGCCAGCAGAGACAGCACCGCTAACTATGGCTACACCTTC	CASRDSTANYGYTF
TRBJ2-2	NA	TRBD1	TRBV19	TGTGCCAGTACCCGGACAGGGGTTAACACCGGGGAGCTGTTTTTT	CASTRTGVNTGELFF
TRBJ2-6	NA	NA	TRBV2	TGTGCCAGCAGTGAAGGTAACCCCTCGGGGGCCAACGTCCTGACTTTC	CASSEGNPSGANVLTF
TRBJ1-1	NA	TRBD1	TRBV9	TGTGCCAGCAGCTTTAGGACAGGGTATTTAGATGAAGCTTTCTTT	CASSFRTGYLDEAFF
TRBJ2-1	NA	NA	TRBV6-5	TGTGCCAGCAGTTCTCCGGGTTACTCCTACAATGAGCAGTTCTTC	CASSSPGYSYNEQFF
TRBJ1-1	NA	TRBD1	TRBV5-1	TGCGCCAGCAGCTTCCAGGGGGCGCCGAATGAAGCTTTCTTT	CASSFQGAPNEAFF
TRBJ1-1	NA	TRBD1	TRBV18	TGTGCCAGCTCGCGACAGGGCGGCGAAACTGAAGCTTTCTTT	CASSRQGGETEAFF
TRBJ2-1	NA	NA	TRBV11-3	TGTGCCAGCAGCTTTGGGGACAATGAGCAGTTCTTC	CASSFGDNEQFF
TRBJ1-1	few	NA	TRBV10-1	TGCGCCAGCAGATCGGCCGGAGGCGGTCGGGCTTTCTTT	CASRSAGGGRAFF
TRBJ2-7	NA	TRBD1	TRBV14	TGTGCCAGCAGCCAACTCGGACAGGGCCTACTCGAGCAGTACTTC	CASSQLGQGLLEQYF